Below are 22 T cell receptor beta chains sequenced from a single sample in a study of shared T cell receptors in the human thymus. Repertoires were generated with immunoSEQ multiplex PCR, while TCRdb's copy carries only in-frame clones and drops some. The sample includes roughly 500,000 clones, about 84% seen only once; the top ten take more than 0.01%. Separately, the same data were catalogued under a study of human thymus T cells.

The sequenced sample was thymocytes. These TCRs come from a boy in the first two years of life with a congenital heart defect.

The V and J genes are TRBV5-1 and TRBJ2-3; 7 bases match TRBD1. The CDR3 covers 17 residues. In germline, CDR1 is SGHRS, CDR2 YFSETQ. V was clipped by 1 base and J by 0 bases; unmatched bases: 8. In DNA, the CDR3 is TGCGCCAGCAGCTTGAAGTTAGGGGGCATGAGCACAGATACGCAGTATTTT. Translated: CASSLKLGGMSTDTQYF.

The CDR3 DNA is TGTGCCAGCAGCCAAGGGGGGGAAAGCGGGAGGGCGGGGAATGAGCAGTTCTTC. This codes for CASSQGGESGRAGNEQFF. The chain has TRBV14 and TRBJ2-1, with 10 bases aligning to TRBD2. From germline, CDR1 is SGHDN and CDR2 FVKESK. V gave up 1 base and J gave up 7 bases; unmatched junction bases: 13. This CDR3 spans 18 amino acids. The whole variable domain, remainder taken from reference TRBV14 and TRBJ2-1, is EAGVTQFPSHSVIEKGQTVTLRCDPISGHDNLYWYRRVMGKEIKFLLHFVKESKQDESGMPNNRFLAERTGGTYSTLKVQPAELEDSGVYFCASSQGGESGRAGNEQFFGPGTRLTVL.

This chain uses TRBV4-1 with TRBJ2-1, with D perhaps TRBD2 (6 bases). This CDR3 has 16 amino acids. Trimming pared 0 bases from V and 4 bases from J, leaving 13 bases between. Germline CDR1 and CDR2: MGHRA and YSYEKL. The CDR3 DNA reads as TGCGCCAGCAGCCAAGATCTGGGACTTCCTTACAATGAGCAGTTCTTC. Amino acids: CASSQDLGLPYNEQFF.

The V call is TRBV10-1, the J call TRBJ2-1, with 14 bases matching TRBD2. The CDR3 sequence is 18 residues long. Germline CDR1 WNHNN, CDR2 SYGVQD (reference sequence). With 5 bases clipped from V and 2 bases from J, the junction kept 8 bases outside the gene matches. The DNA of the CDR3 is TGCGCCAGCAGTACGGGACTAGCGGGAGTAGGTGCCTACAATGAGCAGTTCTTC. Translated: CASSTGLAGVGAYNEQFF.

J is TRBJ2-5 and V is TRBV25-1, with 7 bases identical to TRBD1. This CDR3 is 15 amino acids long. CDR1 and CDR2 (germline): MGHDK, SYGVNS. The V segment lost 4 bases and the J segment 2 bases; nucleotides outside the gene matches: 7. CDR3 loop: CASSGGGQAQETQYF. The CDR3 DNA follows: TGTGCCAGCAGTGGAGGCGGACAGGCGCAAGAGACCCAGTACTTC.

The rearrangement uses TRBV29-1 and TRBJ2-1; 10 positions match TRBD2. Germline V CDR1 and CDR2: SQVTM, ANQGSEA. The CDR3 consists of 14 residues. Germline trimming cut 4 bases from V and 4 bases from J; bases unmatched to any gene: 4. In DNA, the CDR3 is TGCAGCGTTGGGTTTAGCGGGGGGTACAATGAGCAGTTCTTC. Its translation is CSVGFSGGYNEQFF.

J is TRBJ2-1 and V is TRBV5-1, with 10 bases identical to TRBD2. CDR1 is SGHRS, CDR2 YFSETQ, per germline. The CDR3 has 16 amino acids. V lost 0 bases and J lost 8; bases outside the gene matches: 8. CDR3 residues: CASSLAKREGGDEQFF. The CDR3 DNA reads TGCGCCAGCAGCTTGGCCAAGCGGGAGGGCGGAGATGAGCAGTTCTTC.

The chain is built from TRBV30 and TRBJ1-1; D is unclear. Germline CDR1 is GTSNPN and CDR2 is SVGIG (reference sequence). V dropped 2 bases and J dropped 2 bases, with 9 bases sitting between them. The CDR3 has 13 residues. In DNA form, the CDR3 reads TGTGCCTGGAGTTTACGGGAAAACACTGAAGCTTTCTTT. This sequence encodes CAWSLRENTEAFF.

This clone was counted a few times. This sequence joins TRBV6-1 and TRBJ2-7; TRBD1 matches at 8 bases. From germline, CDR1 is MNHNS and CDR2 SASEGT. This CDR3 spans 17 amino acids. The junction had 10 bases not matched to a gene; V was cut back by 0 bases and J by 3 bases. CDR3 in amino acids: CASSEAPRTGSLYEQYF. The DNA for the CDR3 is TGTGCCAGCAGTGAAGCGCCTCGGACAGGGTCCCTCTACGAGCAGTACTTC.

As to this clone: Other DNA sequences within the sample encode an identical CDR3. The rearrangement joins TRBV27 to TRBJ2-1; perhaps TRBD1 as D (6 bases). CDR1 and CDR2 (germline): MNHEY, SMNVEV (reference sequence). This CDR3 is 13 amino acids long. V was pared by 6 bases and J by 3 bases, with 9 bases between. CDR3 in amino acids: CASSLRGYNEQFF. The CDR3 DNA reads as TGTGCCAGCAGCCTCAGGGGCTACAATGAGCAGTTCTTC.

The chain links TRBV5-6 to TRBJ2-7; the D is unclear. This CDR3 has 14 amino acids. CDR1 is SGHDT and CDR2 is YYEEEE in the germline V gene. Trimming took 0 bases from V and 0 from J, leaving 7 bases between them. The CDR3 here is CASSLEQFSYEQYF. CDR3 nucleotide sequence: TGTGCCAGCAGCTTGGAACAGTTCTCCTACGAGCAGTACTTC.

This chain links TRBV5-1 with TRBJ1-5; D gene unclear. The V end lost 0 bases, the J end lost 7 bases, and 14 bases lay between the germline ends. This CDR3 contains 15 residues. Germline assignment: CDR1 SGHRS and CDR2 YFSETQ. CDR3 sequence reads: CASSLGDQLRQPQHF. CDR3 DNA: TGCGCCAGCAGCTTGGGCGACCAACTGAGGCAGCCCCAGCATTTT.

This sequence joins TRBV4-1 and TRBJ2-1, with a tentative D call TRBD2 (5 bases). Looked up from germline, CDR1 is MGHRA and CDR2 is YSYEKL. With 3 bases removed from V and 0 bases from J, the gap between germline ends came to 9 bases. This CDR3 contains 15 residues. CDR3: CASSQPEGSYNEQFF. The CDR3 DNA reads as TGCGCCAGCAGCCAGCCCGAGGGCTCCTACAATGAGCAGTTCTTC.

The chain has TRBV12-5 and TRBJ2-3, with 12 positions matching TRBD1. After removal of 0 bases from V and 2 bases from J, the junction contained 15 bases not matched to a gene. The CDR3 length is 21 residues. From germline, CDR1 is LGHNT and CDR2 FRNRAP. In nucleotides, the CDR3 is TGTGCTAGTGGTTTGGTACTTGGGGGCTTCGGGGGACAGGGGGCCACAGATACGCAGTATTTT. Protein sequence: CASGLVLGGFGGQGATDTQYF.

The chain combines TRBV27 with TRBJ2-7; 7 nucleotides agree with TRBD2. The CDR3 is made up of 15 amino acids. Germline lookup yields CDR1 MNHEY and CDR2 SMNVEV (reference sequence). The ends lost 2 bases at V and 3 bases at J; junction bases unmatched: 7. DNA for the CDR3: TGTGCCAGCAGTTTAAGCGGGATAAGAAACTACGAGCAGTACTTC. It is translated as CASSLSGIRNYEQYF.

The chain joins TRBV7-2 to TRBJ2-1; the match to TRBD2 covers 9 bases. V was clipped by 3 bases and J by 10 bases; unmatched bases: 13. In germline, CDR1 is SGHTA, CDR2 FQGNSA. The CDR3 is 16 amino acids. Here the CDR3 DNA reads TGTGCCAGCAGCTTCCCCCGGCGGGAGGGGTCGACCGAGCAGTTCTTC. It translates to CASSFPRREGSTEQFF.

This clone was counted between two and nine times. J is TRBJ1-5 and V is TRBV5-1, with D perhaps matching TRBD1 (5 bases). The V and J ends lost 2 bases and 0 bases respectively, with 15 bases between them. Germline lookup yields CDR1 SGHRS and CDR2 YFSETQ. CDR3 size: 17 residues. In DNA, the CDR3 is TGCGCCAGCAGCTTATTCTCCAGGAGGGGTAGCAATCAGCCCCAGCATTTT. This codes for CASSLFSRRGSNQPQHF.

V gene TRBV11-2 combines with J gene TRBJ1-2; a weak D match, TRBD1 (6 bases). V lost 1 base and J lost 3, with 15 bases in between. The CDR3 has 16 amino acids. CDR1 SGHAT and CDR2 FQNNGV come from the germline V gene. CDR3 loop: CASSLGQGTRDYGYTF. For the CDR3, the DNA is TGTGCCAGCAGCTTAGGTCAGGGGACGCGTGACTATGGCTACACCTTC.

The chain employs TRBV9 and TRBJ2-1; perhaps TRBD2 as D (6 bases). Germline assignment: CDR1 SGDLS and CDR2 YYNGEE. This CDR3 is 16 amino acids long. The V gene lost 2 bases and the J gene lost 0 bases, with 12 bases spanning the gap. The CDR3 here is CASSVGRDFSYNEQFF. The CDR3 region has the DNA TGTGCCAGCAGCGTGGGAAGGGACTTCTCCTACAATGAGCAGTTCTTC.

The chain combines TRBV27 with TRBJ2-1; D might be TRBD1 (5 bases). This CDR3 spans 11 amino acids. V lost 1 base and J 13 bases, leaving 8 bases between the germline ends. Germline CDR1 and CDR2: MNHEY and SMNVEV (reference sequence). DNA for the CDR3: TGTGCCAGCAGTTTATTGGGGCATCAGTTCTTC. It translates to CASSLLGHQFF.

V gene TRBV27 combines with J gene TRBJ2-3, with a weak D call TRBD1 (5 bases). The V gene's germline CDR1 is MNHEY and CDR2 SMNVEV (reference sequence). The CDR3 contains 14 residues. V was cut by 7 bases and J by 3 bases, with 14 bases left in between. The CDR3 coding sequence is TGTGCCAGCAACAGCAGGGCCGATACAGATACGCAGTATTTT. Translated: CASNSRADTDTQYF.

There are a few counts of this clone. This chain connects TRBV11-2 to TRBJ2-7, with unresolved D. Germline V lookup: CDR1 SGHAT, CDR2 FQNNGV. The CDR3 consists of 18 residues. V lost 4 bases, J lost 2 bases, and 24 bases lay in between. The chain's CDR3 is CASSSMGCDLTQTYEQYF. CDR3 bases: TGTGCCAGCAGCTCCATGGGTTGTGATTTGACTCAGACCTACGAGCAGTACTTC.